This T cell receptor (beta chain) was sequenced for a study of T cells of healthy individuals. This clonotype has at least ten counts. In TCRdb, the 5' RACE reads were re-called with MiXCR into one record per CDR3 protein. The sample holds approximately 50,000 distinct CDR3 sequences; approximately 15% are singletons and the top ten take about 16%. This receptor was identified in a human donor in good health.

The CDR3 DNA is TGTGCCAGCAGCTTAGGGGGGAGTCGGTACAATGAGCAGTTCTTC. This encodes CASSLGGSRYNEQFF. The chain combines TRBV7-2 with TRBJ2-1, with D tentatively TRBD1 or TRBD2 (5 bases each). The CDR3 covers 15 residues. CDR1 SGHTA and CDR2 FQGNSA come from the germline V gene. The V end lost 1 base, the J end lost 4 bases, and 11 bases lay between the germline ends.